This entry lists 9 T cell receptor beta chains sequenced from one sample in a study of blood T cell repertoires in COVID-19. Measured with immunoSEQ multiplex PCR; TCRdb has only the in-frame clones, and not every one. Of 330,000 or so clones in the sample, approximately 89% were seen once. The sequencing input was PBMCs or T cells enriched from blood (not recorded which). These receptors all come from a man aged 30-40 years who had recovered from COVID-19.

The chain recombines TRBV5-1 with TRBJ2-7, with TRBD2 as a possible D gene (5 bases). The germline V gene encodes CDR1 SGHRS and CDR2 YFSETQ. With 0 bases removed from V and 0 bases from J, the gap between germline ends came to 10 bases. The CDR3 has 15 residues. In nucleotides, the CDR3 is TGCGCCAGCAGCTTGGTTAGCGCTAGCTCCTACGAGCAGTACTTC. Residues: CASSLVSASSYEQYF.

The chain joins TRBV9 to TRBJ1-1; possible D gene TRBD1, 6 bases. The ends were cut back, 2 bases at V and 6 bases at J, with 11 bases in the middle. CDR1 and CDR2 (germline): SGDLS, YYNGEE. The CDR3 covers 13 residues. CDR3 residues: CASSVQGLSEAFF. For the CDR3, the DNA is TGTGCCAGCAGCGTTCAGGGGCTGTCTGAAGCTTTCTTT.

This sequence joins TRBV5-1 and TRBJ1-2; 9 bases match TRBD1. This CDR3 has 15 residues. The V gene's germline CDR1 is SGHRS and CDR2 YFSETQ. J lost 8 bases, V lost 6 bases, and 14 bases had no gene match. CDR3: CASKNPGQGGYGYTF. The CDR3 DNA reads TGCGCCAGCAAAAATCCGGGACAGGGAGGATACGGCTACACCTTC.

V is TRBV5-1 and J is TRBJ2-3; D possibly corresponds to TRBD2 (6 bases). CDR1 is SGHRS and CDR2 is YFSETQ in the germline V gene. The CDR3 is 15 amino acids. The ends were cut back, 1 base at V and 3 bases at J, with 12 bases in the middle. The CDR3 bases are TGCGCCAGCAGCTTGAAGTCGGGGGATACAGATACGCAGTATTTT. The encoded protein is CASSLKSGDTDTQYF.

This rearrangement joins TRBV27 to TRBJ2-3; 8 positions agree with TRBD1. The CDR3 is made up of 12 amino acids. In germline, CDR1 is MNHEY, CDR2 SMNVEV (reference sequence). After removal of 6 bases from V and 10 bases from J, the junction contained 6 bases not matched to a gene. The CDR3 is CASRGDRHPQYF. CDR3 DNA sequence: TGTGCCAGCAGGGGGGACAGGCACCCGCAGTATTTT.

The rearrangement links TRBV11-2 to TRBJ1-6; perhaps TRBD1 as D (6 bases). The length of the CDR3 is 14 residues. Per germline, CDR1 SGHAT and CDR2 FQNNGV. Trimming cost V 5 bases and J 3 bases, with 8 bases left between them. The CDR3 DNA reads TGTGCCAGCAGCCTGGACAGCTATAATTCACCCCTCCACTTT. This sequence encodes CASSLDSYNSPLHF.

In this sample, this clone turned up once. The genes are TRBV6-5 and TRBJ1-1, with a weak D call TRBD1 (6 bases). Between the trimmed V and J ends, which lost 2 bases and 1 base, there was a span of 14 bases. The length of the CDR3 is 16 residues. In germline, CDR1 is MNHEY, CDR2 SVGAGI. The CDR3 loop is CASSYEGGMTNTEAFF. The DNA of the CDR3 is TGTGCCAGCAGTTACGAGGGGGGGATGACGAACACTGAAGCTTTCTTT.

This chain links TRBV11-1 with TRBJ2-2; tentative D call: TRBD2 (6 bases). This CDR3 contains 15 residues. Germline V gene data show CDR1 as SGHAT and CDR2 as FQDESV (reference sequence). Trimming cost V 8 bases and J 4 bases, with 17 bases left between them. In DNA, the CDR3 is TGTGCCAGCTCTCGGAGGGTGGTGGGCACCGGGGAGCTGTTTTTT. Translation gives CASSRRVVGTGELFF. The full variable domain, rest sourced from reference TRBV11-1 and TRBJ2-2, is EAEVAQSPRYKITEKSQAVAFWCDPISGHATLYWYRQILGQGPELLVQFQDESVVDDSQLPKDRFSAERLKGVDSTLKIQPAELGDSAMYLCASSRRVVGTGELFFGEGSRLTVL.

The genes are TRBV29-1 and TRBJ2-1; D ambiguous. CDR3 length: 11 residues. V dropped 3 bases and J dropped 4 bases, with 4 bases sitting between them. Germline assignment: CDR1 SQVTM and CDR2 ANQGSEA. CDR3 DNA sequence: TGCAGCGTTGACGTATACAATGAGCAGTTCTTC. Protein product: CSVDVYNEQFF.